This T cell receptor beta chain is from a study of OX40 agonist ivuxolimab in advanced cancers. About the study: Dose-escalation subjects each had hepatocellular carcinoma, melanoma, renal cell or head and neck cancer. Whole-study results and caveats: More expanded clones were seen, on average, in CD8+ T cells than in CD4+.

Details on this clone: The antigen is not known.

The data were produced by immunoSEQ multiplex PCR, yet TCRdb's version contains in-frame clones alone and is incomplete. The table records some 65,000 clones, 87% of them present only once. Between the trimmed V and J ends, which lost 2 bases and 4 bases, there was a span of 10 bases. The germline CDR1 and CDR2 sequences are SGDLS and YYNGEE. CDR3 length: 14 amino acids. The material was CD4+ or CD8+ T cells sorted from blood, obtained in a trial of the OX40 agonist ivuxolimab. The TCR originated in an adult with an advanced solid tumor such as melanoma, head and neck, liver or kidney cancer. The chain employs TRBV9 and TRBJ2-1; D unresolved. In DNA form, the CDR3 reads TGTGCCAGCAGCGTGAATGACGGATACAATGAGCAGTTCTTC. This encodes CASSVNDGYNEQFF.